These T cell receptor beta chains were read from a single sample in a study of technical replicates of blood from a few donors. Measured with immunoSEQ multiplex PCR; TCRdb has only the in-frame clones, and not every one. The data show more than 65,000 clones, with about 95% seen just once and roughly 0.24% held by the top ten. Sequences were obtained from T cells isolated from PBMCs. The origin of the receptors is a human donor in good health. CDR3s include the opening cysteine and the closing phenylalanine or tryptophan.

V gene	J gene	CDR3 protein
TRBV5-1	TRBJ2-3	CASSNDRGVGADTQYF
TRBV30	TRBJ1-4	CAWSAYTGNEKLFF
TRBV6-5	TRBJ2-1	CASRNQRGGKNEQFF
TRBV19	TRBJ1-1	CATRLRANTEAFF
TRBV7-9	TRBJ2-1	CASSLVGGGPGNEQFF
TRBV30	TRBJ1-5	CAWSTGGLVNQPQHF
TRBV7-8	TRBJ1-5	CASSAGDIYSNQPQHF
TRBV6-5	TRBJ1-5	CASRKQGRQPQHF
TRBV11-2	TRBJ1-1	CASSSYGTGNTEAFF
TRBV7-2	TRBJ1-2	CASSNMAGGHGYTF
TRBV28	TRBJ2-2	CAISPQGEGGELFF
TRBV4-1	TRBJ1-1	CASSQARTGGDEAFF
TRBV12-5	TRBJ2-7	CASGQGTSYEQYF
TRBV5-1	TRBJ2-6	CASSRLPGPYFSGANVLTF
TRBV7-6	TRBJ2-2	CASSTSLPGTLGPTGELFF
TRBV7-8	TRBJ1-5	CASSLSNGERQPQHF
TRBV27	TRBJ2-6	CASSLGGRRANVLTF
TRBV25-1	TRBJ2-2	CASSEPVEGDINTGELFF
TRBV4-1	TRBJ2-7	CASSHRLAGTYEQYF
TRBV25-1	TRBJ2-1	CASSALTGGSYNEQFF
TRBV5-5	TRBJ2-7	CASSRRTGYEQYF
TRBV5-4	TRBJ2-3	CASTFMSTDTQYF